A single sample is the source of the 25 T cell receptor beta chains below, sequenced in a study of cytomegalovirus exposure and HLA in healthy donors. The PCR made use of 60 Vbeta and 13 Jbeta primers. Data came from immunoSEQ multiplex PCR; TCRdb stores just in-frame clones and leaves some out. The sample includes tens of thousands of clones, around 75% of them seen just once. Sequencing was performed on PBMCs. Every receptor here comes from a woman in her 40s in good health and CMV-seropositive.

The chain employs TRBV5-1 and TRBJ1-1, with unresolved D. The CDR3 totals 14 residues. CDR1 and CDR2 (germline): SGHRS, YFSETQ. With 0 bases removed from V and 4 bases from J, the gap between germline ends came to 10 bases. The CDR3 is CASSLEIRGTEAFF. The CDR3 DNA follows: TGCGCCAGCAGCTTGGAGATTCGGGGCACTGAAGCTTTCTTT. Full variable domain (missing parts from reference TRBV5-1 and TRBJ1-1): KAGVTQTPRYLIKTRGQQVTLSCSPISGHRSVSWYQQTPGQGLQFLFEYFSETQRNKGNFPGRFSGRQFSNSRSEMNVSTLELGDSALYLCASSLEIRGTEAFFGQGTRLTVV.

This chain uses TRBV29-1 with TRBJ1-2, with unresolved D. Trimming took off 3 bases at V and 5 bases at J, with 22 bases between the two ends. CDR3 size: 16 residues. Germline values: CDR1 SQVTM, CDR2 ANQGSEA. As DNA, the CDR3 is TGCAGCGTTGATCTAATCCAAGCCGGGAGTTATTATGGCTACACCTTC. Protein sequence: CSVDLIQAGSYYGYTF.

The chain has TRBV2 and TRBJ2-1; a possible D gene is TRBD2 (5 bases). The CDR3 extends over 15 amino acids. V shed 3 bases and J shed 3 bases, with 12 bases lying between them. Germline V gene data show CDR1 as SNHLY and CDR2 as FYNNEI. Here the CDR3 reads CASSERRPDYNEQFF. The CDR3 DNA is TGTGCCAGCAGTGAGAGGAGGCCCGACTACAATGAGCAGTTCTTC. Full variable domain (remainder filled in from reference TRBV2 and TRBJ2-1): EPEVTQTPSHQVTQMGQEVILRCVPISNHLYFYWYRQILGQKVEFLVSFYNNEISEKSEIFDDQFSVERPDGSNFTLKIRSTKLEDSAMYFCASSERRPDYNEQFFGPGTRLTVL.

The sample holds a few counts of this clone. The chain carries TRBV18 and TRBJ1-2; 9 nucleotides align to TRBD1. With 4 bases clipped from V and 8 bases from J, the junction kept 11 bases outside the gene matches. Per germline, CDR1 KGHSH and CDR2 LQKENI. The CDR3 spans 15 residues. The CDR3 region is CASSLSRDRVRGYTF. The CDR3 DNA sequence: TGTGCCAGCTCACTAAGCCGGGACAGGGTAAGGGGCTACACCTTC.

As DNA, the CDR3 is TGTGCCAGCAGCCGGGGGAGCAATCAGCCCCAGCATTTT. Residues: CASSRGSNQPQHF. The chain has TRBV25-1 and TRBJ1-5; tentatively, D is TRBD1 (5 bases). The germline V and J ends were trimmed by 6 bases and 1 base, with 7 bases remaining between them. There are 13 residues in the CDR3. Per germline, CDR1 MGHDK and CDR2 SYGVNS.

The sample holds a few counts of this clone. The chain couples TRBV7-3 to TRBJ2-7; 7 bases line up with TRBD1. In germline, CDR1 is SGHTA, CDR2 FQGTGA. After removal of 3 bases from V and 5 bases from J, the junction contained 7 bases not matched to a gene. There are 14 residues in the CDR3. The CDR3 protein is CASSLERGRNEQYF. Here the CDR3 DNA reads TGTGCCAGCAGCTTGGAAAGGGGGCGGAACGAGCAGTACTTC.

The CDR3 here is CAISELERGEQFF. CDR3 DNA: TGTGCCATCAGTGAATTGGAGAGGGGGGAGCAGTTCTTC. The V call is TRBV10-3, the J call TRBJ2-1; D possibly corresponds to TRBD1 (6 bases). The V gene lost 3 bases and the J gene lost 10 bases, with 13 bases spanning the gap. The germline CDR1 and CDR2 sequences are ENHRY and SYGVKD. The CDR3 spans 13 residues.

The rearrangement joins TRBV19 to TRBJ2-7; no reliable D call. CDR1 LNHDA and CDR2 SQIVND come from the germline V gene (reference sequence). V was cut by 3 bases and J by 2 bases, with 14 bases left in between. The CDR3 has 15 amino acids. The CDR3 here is CASSMPGRTPYEQYF. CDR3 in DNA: TGTGCCAGTAGTATGCCTGGCCGAACCCCCTACGAGCAGTACTTC.

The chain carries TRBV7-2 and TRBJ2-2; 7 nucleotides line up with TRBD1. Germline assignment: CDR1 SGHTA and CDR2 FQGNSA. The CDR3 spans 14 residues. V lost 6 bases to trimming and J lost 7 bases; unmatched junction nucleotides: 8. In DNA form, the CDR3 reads TGTGCCAGCAGTAAAGACAGGGCGGGCGGGGAGCTGTTTTTT. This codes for CASSKDRAGGELFF. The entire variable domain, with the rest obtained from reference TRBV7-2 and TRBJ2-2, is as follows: GAGVSQSPSNKVTEKGKDVELRCDPISGHTALYWYRQSLGQGLEFLIYFQGNSAPDKSGLPSDRFSAERTGGSVSTLTIQRTQQEDSAVYLCASSKDRAGGELFFGEGSRLTVL.

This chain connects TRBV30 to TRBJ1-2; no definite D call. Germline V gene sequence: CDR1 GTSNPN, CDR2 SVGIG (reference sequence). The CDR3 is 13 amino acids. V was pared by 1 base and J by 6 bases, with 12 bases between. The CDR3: CAWSGGLWHGYTF. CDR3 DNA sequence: TGTGCCTGGAGTGGAGGCCTCTGGCATGGCTACACCTTC.

The CDR3 loop is CASSEGQGSRDEQYF. In nucleotides, the CDR3 is TGTGCCAGCAGCGAGGGACAGGGTAGCCGCGACGAGCAGTACTTC. The chain recombines TRBV5-6 with TRBJ2-7, with 9 bases identical to TRBD1. Trimming removed 4 bases from V and 5 bases from J; junction bases left unmatched: 10. Germline CDR1 is SGHDT and CDR2 is YYEEEE. This CDR3 is built from 15 residues.

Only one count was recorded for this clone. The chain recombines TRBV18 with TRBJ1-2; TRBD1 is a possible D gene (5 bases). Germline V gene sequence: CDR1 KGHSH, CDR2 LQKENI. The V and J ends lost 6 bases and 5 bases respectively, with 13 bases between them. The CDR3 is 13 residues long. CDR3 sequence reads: CASSTDRQYGYTF. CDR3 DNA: TGTGCCAGCTCGACCGACAGACAATATGGCTACACCTTC.

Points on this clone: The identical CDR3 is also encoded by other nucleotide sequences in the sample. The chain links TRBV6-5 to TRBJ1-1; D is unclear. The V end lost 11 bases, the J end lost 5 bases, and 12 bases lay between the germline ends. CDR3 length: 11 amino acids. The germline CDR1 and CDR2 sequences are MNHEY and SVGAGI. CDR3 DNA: TGTGCCTCCTCCCGGGGTACTGAAGCTTTCTTT. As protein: CASSRGTEAFF.

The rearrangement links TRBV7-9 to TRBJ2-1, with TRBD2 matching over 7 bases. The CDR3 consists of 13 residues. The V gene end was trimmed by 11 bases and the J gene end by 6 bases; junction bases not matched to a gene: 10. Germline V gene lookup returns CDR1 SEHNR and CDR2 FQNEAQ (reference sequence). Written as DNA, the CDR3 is TGTGCCTGGGAGGGCCAGGGACTCAATGAGCAGTTCTTC. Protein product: CAWEGQGLNEQFF. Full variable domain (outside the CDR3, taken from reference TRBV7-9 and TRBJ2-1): DTGVSQNPRHKITKRGQNVTFRCDPISEHNRLYWYRQTLGQGPEFLTYFQNEAQLEKSRLLSDRFSAERPKGSFSTLEIQRTEQGDSAMYLCAWEGQGLNEQFFGPGTRLTVL.

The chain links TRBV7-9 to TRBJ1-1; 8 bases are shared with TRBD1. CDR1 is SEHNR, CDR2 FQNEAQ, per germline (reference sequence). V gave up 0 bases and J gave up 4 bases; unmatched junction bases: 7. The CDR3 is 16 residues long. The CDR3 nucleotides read TGTGCCAGCAGCTTAGCCCTCACAGGGGGGGCCACTGAAGCTTTCTTT. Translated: CASSLALTGGATEAFF.

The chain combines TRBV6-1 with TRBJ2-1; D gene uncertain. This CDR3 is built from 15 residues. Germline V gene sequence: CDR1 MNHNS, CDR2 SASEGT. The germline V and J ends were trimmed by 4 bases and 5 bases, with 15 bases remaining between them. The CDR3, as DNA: TGTGCCAGCAGTGTCTCTCCCTCCTTCCACAATGAGCAGTTCTTC. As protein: CASSVSPSFHNEQFF.

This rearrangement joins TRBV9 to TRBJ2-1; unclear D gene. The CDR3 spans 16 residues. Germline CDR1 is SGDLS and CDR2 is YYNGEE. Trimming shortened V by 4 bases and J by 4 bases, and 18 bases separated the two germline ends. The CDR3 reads CASSHRRRSTYNEQFF. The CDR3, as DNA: TGTGCCAGCAGCCATAGAAGGAGATCCACTTACAATGAGCAGTTCTTC.

This CDR3 is CASSVTGHPNTEAFF. The CDR3 DNA follows: TGTGCCAGCAGCGTGACGGGACACCCGAACACTGAAGCTTTCTTT. V and J are TRBV9 and TRBJ1-1; D might be TRBD1 (6 bases). There are 15 residues in the CDR3. From germline, CDR1 is SGDLS and CDR2 YYNGEE. V was shortened by 2 bases and J by 1 base, with 12 bases between the two germline ends.

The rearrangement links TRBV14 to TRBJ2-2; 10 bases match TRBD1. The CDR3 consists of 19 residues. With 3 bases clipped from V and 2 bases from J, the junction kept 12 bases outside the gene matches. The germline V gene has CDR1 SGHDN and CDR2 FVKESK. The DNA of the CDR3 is TGTGCCAGCAGCCACCGGGACAGGGGTTCGAGGGGCAACACCGGGGAGCTGTTTTTT. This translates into CASSHRDRGSRGNTGELFF.

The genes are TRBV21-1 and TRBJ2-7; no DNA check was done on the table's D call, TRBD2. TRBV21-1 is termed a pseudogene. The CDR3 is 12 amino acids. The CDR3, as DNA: TGTGCCAGCAGCAAAGCAGGAGGCGAGCAGTACTTC. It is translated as CASSKAGGEQYF.

CDR3 in DNA: TGTGCCAGCAGCCCCAAGCGGTTCACAGATACGCAGTATTTT. Its protein product is CASSPKRFTDTQYF. The chain uses TRBV11-2 and TRBJ2-3; D possibly corresponds to TRBD2 (5 bases). CDR1 is SGHAT, CDR2 FQNNGV, per germline. V dropped 5 bases and J dropped 2 bases, with 11 bases sitting between them. The CDR3 extends over 14 amino acids.

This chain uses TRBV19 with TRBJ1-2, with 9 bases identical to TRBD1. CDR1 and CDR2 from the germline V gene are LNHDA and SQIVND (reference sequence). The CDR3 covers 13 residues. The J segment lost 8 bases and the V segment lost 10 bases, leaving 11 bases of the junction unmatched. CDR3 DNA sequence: TGTGCCACCAAATCCGGGACAGGGACGGGCTACACCTTC. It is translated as CATKSGTGTGYTF.

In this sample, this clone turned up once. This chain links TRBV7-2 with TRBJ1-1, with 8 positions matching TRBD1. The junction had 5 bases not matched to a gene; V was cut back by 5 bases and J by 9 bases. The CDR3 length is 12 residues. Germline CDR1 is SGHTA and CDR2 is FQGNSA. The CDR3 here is CASSLRTGKAFF. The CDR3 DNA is TGTGCCAGCAGCCTCAGGACAGGGAAAGCTTTCTTT.

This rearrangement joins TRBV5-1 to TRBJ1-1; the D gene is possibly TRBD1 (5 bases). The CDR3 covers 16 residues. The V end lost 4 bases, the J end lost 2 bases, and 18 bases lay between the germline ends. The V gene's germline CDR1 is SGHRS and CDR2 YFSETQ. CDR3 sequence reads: CASSRGSRGYNTEAFF. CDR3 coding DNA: TGCGCCAGCAGCCGGGGGTCGAGGGGATATAACACTGAAGCTTTCTTT.

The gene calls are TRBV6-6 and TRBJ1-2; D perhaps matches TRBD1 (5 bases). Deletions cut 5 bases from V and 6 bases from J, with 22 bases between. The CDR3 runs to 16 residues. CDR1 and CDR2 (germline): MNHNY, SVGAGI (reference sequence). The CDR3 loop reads CASSLPSGAGIHGYTF. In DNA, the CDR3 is TGTGCCAGCAGTCTGCCCAGCGGGGCGGGGATCCATGGCTACACCTTC.